This TCR beta chain was identified in a study of beta chain features in type 1 diabetes. Germline V gives CDR1 SEHNR, CDR2 FQNEAQ (reference sequence). V dropped 5 bases and J dropped 7 bases, with 17 bases sitting between them. The CDR3 has 14 residues. Expressed TCRB transcripts were sequenced because the isolated RNA had all been reverse transcribed beforehand. Sequencing used immunoSEQ multiplex PCR; TCRdb keeps in-frame clones, though not all of them. The sample contains under 950,000 clones, 17% of which appear only once. This clone has more than one count but fewer than ten. V is TRBV7-9 and J is TRBJ1-2, with D possibly being TRBD1 (5 bases). This receptor was taken from a woman younger than 35 in good health. The sequencing sample was made of naive CD4+ T cells from blood. Here the CDR3 reads CASSQKGASGGYTF. The CDR3 DNA follows: TGTGCCAGCAGCCAGAAAGGGGCGTCGGGTGGCTACACCTTC.